The clone carrying this TCR beta chain occurred once. Its antigen is unknown. This record belongs to a study of T-cell memory formation after mild COVID-19. The CDR3 spans 11 residues. Germline CDR1 is SQVTM and CDR2 is ANQGSEA. Trimming cost V 7 bases and J 2 bases, with 8 bases left between them. TCRdb re-called the 5' RACE reads with MiXCR, one entry per CDR3 protein. This table holds some 150,000 distinct CDR3 sequences, 20% to 25% found once. Study conclusions and caveats: There was a balanced CD4/CD8 profile in clones contracting day 15 to 85, and later expanders leaned CD4+.

Source material: PBMCs or a T cell subset sorted from them (not recorded which). The chain has TRBV29-1 and TRBJ1-2; D may be TRBD1 (5 bases). The TCR sequence derives from an adult woman who had mild COVID-19 (a few samples of this study predate the infection). Cell type and time point are not known. CDR3 protein: CSGDSNYGYTF. The DNA of the CDR3 is TGCAGCGGTGACAGCAACTATGGCTACACCTTC.